These 23 T cell receptor beta chains were sequenced from one sample in a study of cytomegalovirus exposure and HLA in healthy donors. Primers: 60 Vbeta forward and 13 Jbeta reverse. Repertoires were generated with immunoSEQ multiplex PCR, while TCRdb's copy carries only in-frame clones and drops some. The repertoire consists of about 110,000 clones, with more than 60% occurring once and the leading ten covering about 8.6%. Sequencing was done on a sample of PBMCs. Every receptor here comes from a woman in her thirties or forties in good health and CMV-seropositive.

The chain is built from TRBV7-9 and TRBJ1-4, with D maybe TRBD1 (6 bases). This CDR3 contains 16 residues. The germline CDR1 and CDR2 sequences are SEHNR and FQNEAQ (reference sequence). V lost 5 bases and J lost 0, with 13 bases in between. The CDR3 region has the DNA TGTGCCAGCAGCCCGGGACACGCTGCAACTAATGAAAAACTGTTTTTT. It translates to CASSPGHAATNEKLFF. The entire variable domain, with the rest obtained from reference TRBV7-9 and TRBJ1-4, is as follows: DTGVSQNPRHKITKRGQNVTFRCDPISEHNRLYWYRQTLGQGPEFLTYFQNEAQLEKSRLLSDRFSAERPKGSFSTLEIQRTEQGDSAMYLCASSPGHAATNEKLFFGSGTQLSVL.

The V call is TRBV13, the J call TRBJ1-1, with D perhaps matching TRBD1 (5 bases). V lost 5 bases, J lost 1 base, and 11 bases lay in between. Germline CDR1 reads PRHDT; CDR2 reads FYEKMQ (reference sequence). This CDR3 has 14 amino acids. The CDR3 DNA reads as TGTGCCAGCAGCAGTACAGGACCGAACACTGAAGCTTTCTTT. Its translation is CASSSTGPNTEAFF.

V is TRBV7-2 and J is TRBJ2-1; TRBD2 aligns across 8 bases. Germline lookup yields CDR1 SGHTA and CDR2 FQGNSA. V lost 1 base, J lost 8 bases, and 7 bases stayed unmatched. The CDR3 extends over 15 amino acids. CDR3 coding DNA: TGTGCCAGCAGCTTAGGGGGGACTAGTTTGCATGAGCAGTTCTTC. It translates to CASSLGGTSLHEQFF.

This chain joins TRBV5-4 and TRBJ1-1, with D perhaps matching TRBD1 (6 bases). With 4 bases removed from V and 4 bases from J, the gap between germline ends came to 26 bases. Germline V gene data show CDR1 as SGHNT and CDR2 as YYREEE (reference sequence). This CDR3 is built from 18 residues. The CDR3 region has the DNA TGTGCCAGCAGCCTGGCGAGGGGGGGGCAGGGGACGGTCACTGAAGCTTTCTTT. Amino acids: CASSLARGGQGTVTEAFF.

The chain uses TRBV28 and TRBJ2-5, with D unresolved. Germline CDR1 and CDR2: MDHEN and SYDVKM. The V gene lost 3 bases and the J gene lost 5 bases, with 10 bases spanning the gap. CDR3 length equals 13 residues. CDR3 amino acids: CASSLVGRETQYF. The CDR3, as DNA: TGTGCCAGCAGTTTGGTGGGCCGGGAGACCCAGTACTTC. Variable domain in full (rest from reference TRBV28 and TRBJ2-5): DVKVTQSSRYLVKRTGEKVFLECVQDMDHENMFWYRQDPGLGLRLIYFSYDVKMKEKGDIPEGYSVSREKKERFSLILESASTNQTSMYLCASSLVGRETQYFGPGTRLLVL.

V usage is TRBV5-1 and J usage is TRBJ2-1; no clear D gene. Germline V gene data show CDR1 as SGHRS and CDR2 as YFSETQ. V lost 0 bases and J lost 0, with 10 bases in between. CDR3 length equals 16 residues. CDR3: CASSLDPLSSYNEQFF. CDR3 coding DNA: TGCGCCAGCAGCTTGGATCCGCTAAGCTCCTACAATGAGCAGTTCTTC.

The chain couples TRBV29-1 to TRBJ1-4; 9 bases align to TRBD1. There are 13 residues in the CDR3. Germline V gives CDR1 SQVTM, CDR2 ANQGSEA. The V segment lost 7 bases and the J segment 8 bases; nucleotides outside the gene matches: 8. The chain's CDR3 is CSAMGQGREKLFF. CDR3 bases: TGCAGCGCCATGGGACAGGGACGCGAAAAACTGTTTTTT.

DNA for the CDR3: TGTGCCAGCAGTTGGGCAGGGGATAGGGAGCAGTACTTC. Its protein is CASSWAGDREQYF. This rearrangement joins TRBV27 to TRBJ2-7, with D possibly matching TRBD1 (6 bases). The CDR3 has 13 amino acids. V was shortened by 4 bases and J by 7 bases, with 14 bases between the two germline ends. CDR1 and CDR2 from the germline V gene are MNHEY and SMNVEV (reference sequence).

The rearrangement joins TRBV7-8 to TRBJ2-5; 7 positions match TRBD1. V was clipped by 5 bases and J by 2 bases; unmatched bases: 11. CDR3 length equals 16 residues. CDR1 SGHVS and CDR2 FQNEAQ come from the germline V gene. The DNA for the CDR3 is TGTGCCAGCAGCAGAGCCGGGACAGTAGGGCAAGAGACCCAGTACTTC. Translated, it gives CASSRAGTVGQETQYF. The variable domain in full, completed from reference TRBV7-8 and TRBJ2-5, reads GAGVSQSPRYKVAKRGQDVALRCDPISGHVSLFWYQQALGQGPEFLTYFQNEAQLDKSGLPSDRFFAERPEGSVSTLKIQRTQQEDSAVYLCASSRAGTVGQETQYFGPGTRLLVL.

The chain employs TRBV9 and TRBJ2-2; 13 positions match TRBD2. Germline CDR1 reads SGDLS; CDR2 reads YYNGEE. Trimming cost V 2 bases and J 5 bases; bases outside gene matches: 3. This CDR3 is built from 16 residues. The CDR3 nucleotides are TGTGCCAGCAGCGTCGGACTAGCGGGGGCAACCGGGGAGCTGTTTTTT. This encodes CASSVGLAGATGELFF. The whole variable domain, remainder taken from reference TRBV9 and TRBJ2-2, is DSGVTQTPKHLITATGQRVTLRCSPRSGDLSVYWYQQSLDQGLQFLIQYYNGEERAKGNILERFSAQQFPDLHSELNLSSLELGDSALYFCASSVGLAGATGELFFGEGSRLTVL.

The chain joins TRBV5-6 to TRBJ2-3; D is unresolved. V lost 0 bases to trimming and J lost 4 bases, with 6 bases between them. The CDR3 contains 13 residues. Germline V lookup: CDR1 SGHDT, CDR2 YYEEEE. This CDR3 reads CASSLGLSDTQYF. The CDR3, as DNA: TGTGCCAGCAGCTTGGGACTTTCAGATACGCAGTATTTT.

The genes are TRBV11-3 and TRBJ2-5, with D possibly TRBD1 on 6 matching bases. The CDR3 totals 13 residues. Germline V gene data show CDR1 as SGHNT and CDR2 as YENEEA. Trimming cost V 6 bases and J 2 bases, with 10 bases left between them. The CDR3 bases are TGTGCCAGCAGATACACAGGGCAAGAGACCCAGTACTTC. Its protein is CASRYTGQETQYF.

V usage is TRBV5-1 and J usage is TRBJ1-2, with D possibly TRBD1 on 5 matching bases. The V and J ends lost 0 bases and 8 bases respectively, with 11 bases between them. This CDR3 has 13 residues. The germline CDR1 and CDR2 sequences are SGHRS and YFSETQ. For the CDR3, the DNA is TGCGCCAGCAGCTTGGTCGGGGGTGAGGGCTACACCTTC. Amino acid sequence: CASSLVGGEGYTF.

The chain carries TRBV13 and TRBJ2-7, with D perhaps matching TRBD1 (5 bases). Germline V gives CDR1 PRHDT, CDR2 FYEKMQ (reference sequence). CDR3 size: 16 residues. V shed 5 bases and J shed 0 bases, with 17 bases lying between them. CDR3 nucleotide sequence: TGTGCCAGCAGCCCCGAGGCCCCCAGGGTCTCCTACGAGCAGTACTTC. Translated, it gives CASSPEAPRVSYEQYF.

In this sample, this clone turned up a few times. This chain uses TRBV15 with TRBJ2-3, with 11 bases that match TRBD2. The CDR3 is made up of 19 amino acids. The V gene end was trimmed by 3 bases and the J gene end by 0 bases; junction bases not matched to a gene: 11. In germline, CDR1 is LNHNV, CDR2 YYDKDF (reference sequence). The chain's CDR3 is CATSRLGLAEAYSTDTQYF. CDR3 coding DNA: TGTGCCACCAGCAGGCTGGGACTAGCGGAGGCATATAGCACAGATACGCAGTATTTT.

Concerning this clone itself: The junction does not match germline at one end; this may be a read error. The CDR3 DNA is TGCGCCAGCAGCCACCTGGGACTAGCGGGAAACAGTCAGTACTTC. Amino acid sequence: CASSHLGLAGNSQYF. The rearrangement uses TRBV4-1 and TRBJ2-4; 13 bases align to TRBD2. The CDR3 is 15 residues long. CDR1 is MGHRA, CDR2 YSYEKL, per germline.

The chain links TRBV6-5 to TRBJ2-3; a weak D match, TRBD1 (6 bases). CDR3 length equals 15 residues. The V gene lost 4 bases and the J gene lost 3 bases, with 14 bases spanning the gap. Germline V gives CDR1 MNHEY, CDR2 SVGAGI. The CDR3 region is CASSFSNRGTDTQYF. The CDR3 bases are TGTGCCAGCAGTTTTTCAAATAGGGGGACAGATACGCAGTATTTT.

This clone was found once. The CDR3 bases are TGTGCCAGCAGCTTAAACGTTGGACTGACGAACACTGAAGCTTTCTTT. Its protein is CASSLNVGLTNTEAFF. V gene TRBV7-2 combines with J gene TRBJ1-1, with no clear D. This CDR3 has 16 amino acids. V was shortened by 2 bases and J by 1 base, with 14 bases between the two germline ends. The germline V gene encodes CDR1 SGHTA and CDR2 FQGNSA.

This clone was detected a few times. The rearrangement uses TRBV18 and TRBJ2-3; TRBD2 matches 7 bases. V shed 6 bases and J 2 bases; nucleotides not matched to a gene: 8. The germline V gene encodes CDR1 KGHSH and CDR2 LQKENI. The CDR3 is 15 amino acids. The CDR3 loop is CASSPMGGTTDTQYF. The CDR3 bases are TGTGCCAGCTCGCCCATGGGGGGGACCACAGATACGCAGTATTTT.

The chain couples TRBV2 to TRBJ2-5, with D hard to call. CDR3 size: 14 residues. Trimming took 7 bases from V and 5 from J, leaving 17 bases between them. Germline V CDR1 and CDR2: SNHLY, FYNNEI. CDR3 residues: CASKYGSSGETQYF. Written as DNA, the CDR3 is TGTGCCAGCAAATATGGGTCGTCCGGGGAGACCCAGTACTTC.

This chain joins TRBV6-5 and TRBJ1-1, with D unclear. The V gene's germline CDR1 is MNHEY and CDR2 SVGAGI. Trimming pared 5 bases from V and 5 bases from J, leaving 18 bases between. The CDR3 extends over 15 amino acids. CDR3 DNA: TGTGCCAGCAGTCGAGGGATTCTTGTGGGTACTGAAGCTTTCTTT. Amino acid sequence: CASSRGILVGTEAFF.

The chain couples TRBV2 to TRBJ1-5, with D possibly TRBD1 on 5 matching bases. Germline V gives CDR1 SNHLY, CDR2 FYNNEI. Trimming cost V 5 bases and J 0 bases, with 17 bases left between them. The CDR3 loop spans 17 amino acids. CDR3 nucleotide sequence: TGTGCCAGCAGTCGAAACCAGCCCAGGGTTAGCAATCAGCCCCAGCATTTT. This sequence encodes CASSRNQPRVSNQPQHF.

This clone has a handful of counts. The gene calls are TRBV4-1 and TRBJ1-3; TRBD1 matches at 8 bases. CDR1 is MGHRA and CDR2 is YSYEKL in the germline V gene. V shed 3 bases and J 2 bases; nucleotides not matched to a gene: 3. This CDR3 spans 15 amino acids. The CDR3 DNA is TGCGCCAGCAGCCATCCCAGGGGGCCTGGAAACACCATATATTTT. Protein sequence: CASSHPRGPGNTIYF.